This TCR beta chain appears in the sequencing data of a study of metastatic and nonmetastatic thyroid tumors. Study in general: Where malignant and benign thyroid patients were concerned, repertoires were compared across blood and tumor or nodule tissue.

This clone was picked up many times. TCRdb re-called the PCR reads with MiXCR. The table shows 25,000 to 35,000 clones, with 3.5% to 4.5% occurring only once. Germline CDR1 is SNHLY and CDR2 is FYNNEI. CDR3 length: 15 amino acids. V was cut by 5 bases and J by 8 bases, with 18 bases left in between. Patients underwent thyroid surgery, and none had received any treatment before it. The V gene is TRBV2, the J gene TRBJ1-4; D is ambiguous. The sample was blood. This TCR came from a female donor with papillary thyroid cancer or a benign thyroid nodule (not recorded which). Some clones in this sample may be carry-over from other donors' samples. In DNA, the CDR3 is TGTGCCAGCAGTCTAGTCATCCCCCCTGACGAAAAACTGTTTTTT. Translated, it gives CASSLVIPPDEKLFF. The full variable domain, completed using reference TRBV2 and TRBJ1-4, is EPEVTQTPSHQVTQMGQEVILRCVPISNHLYFYWYRQILGQKVEFLVSFYNNEISEKSEIFDDQFSVERPDGSNFTLKIRSTKLEDSAMYFCASSLVIPPDEKLFFGSGTQLSVL.